The 19 T cell receptor beta chains reported below all come from one sample, sequenced in a study of cytomegalovirus exposure and HLA in healthy donors. Primers included in the PCR were 60 Vbeta and 13 Jbeta primers. The method was immunoSEQ multiplex PCR; TCRdb's version includes in-frame clones alone and lacks a portion of them. This repertoire shows about 120,000 clones, approximately 80% found once; its top ten account for roughly 1.5%. Sequencing input: PBMCs. The source is a woman between 18 and 29 years old in good health and CMV-seronegative.

J is TRBJ2-5 and V is TRBV5-8, with D hard to call. The end of the DNA is better explained by TRBJ2-7, so the J call may be wrong. Germline loops: CDR1 SGHTS, CDR2 YDEGEE. This CDR3 spans 13 amino acids. The DNA for the CDR3 is TGTGCCAGCAGCCTCCATCGCTCCTACGAGCAGTACTTC. This sequence encodes CASSLHRSYEQYF.

The chain recombines TRBV6-5 with TRBJ1-2, with no clear D. CDR1 and CDR2 (germline): MNHEY, SVGAGI. V was pared by 5 bases and J by 8 bases, with 12 bases between. This CDR3 contains 12 residues. CDR3 amino acids: CASSGRGGGYTF. In DNA, the CDR3 is TGTGCCAGCAGTGGGCGGGGAGGCGGCTACACCTTC.

As concerns this clone: The same CDR3 arises from other DNA sequences in this sample as well. The CDR3 DNA reads as TGTGCCAGTAGGCCGGGACAGGGAGGCACAGATACGCAGTATTTT. This gives the protein CASRPGQGGTDTQYF. The gene calls are TRBV19 and TRBJ2-3; 9 bases align to TRBD1. The CDR3 consists of 15 residues. Per germline, CDR1 LNHDA and CDR2 SQIVND (reference sequence). Trimming removed 6 bases from V and 1 base from J; junction bases left unmatched: 5.

The J gene is TRBJ2-1, the V gene TRBV9; TRBD1 is a possible D gene (7 bases). V was clipped by 3 bases and J by 1 base, with 17 bases between them. Germline V lookup: CDR1 SGDLS, CDR2 YYNGEE. The CDR3 runs to 17 residues. The CDR3 loop is CASSAGKTGRSYNEQFF. CDR3 in DNA: TGTGCCAGCAGCGCGGGGAAGACAGGGAGGTCCTACAATGAGCAGTTCTTC.

This chain joins TRBV6-4 and TRBJ2-2; D perhaps matches TRBD2 (6 bases). Germline V lookup: CDR1 MRHNA, CDR2 SNTAGT. The CDR3 is made up of 13 amino acids. Trimming took 7 bases from V and 6 from J, leaving 12 bases between them. CDR3 in amino acids: CASKGREPGELFF. CDR3 sequence (DNA): TGTGCCAGCAAGGGTCGGGAGCCCGGGGAGCTGTTTTTT.

The CDR3 sequence: CASSLVETEGNTIYF. CDR3 nucleotide sequence: TGTGCCAGCAGCTTAGTGGAGACGGAGGGAAACACCATATATTTT. The chain combines TRBV7-8 with TRBJ1-3; no reliable D call. Trimming left V 1 base short and J 4 bases short, with 11 bases between. In germline, CDR1 is SGHVS, CDR2 FQNEAQ. The CDR3 spans 15 residues.

CDR3 sequence: CASSEGGLTGELFF. CDR3 coding DNA: TGCGCCAGCAGTGAAGGGGGTCTGACCGGGGAGCTGTTTTTT. The gene calls are TRBV10-1 and TRBJ2-2; tentatively, D is TRBD1 (6 bases). V was trimmed by 3 bases and J by 5 bases, leaving 10 bases between them. CDR3 size: 14 residues. Germline V lookup: CDR1 WNHNN, CDR2 SYGVQD (reference sequence).

The CDR3 DNA reads as TGTGCCAGCAGCTCCCTCAACTCCCGGACAGGGAAGACTGAAGCTTTCTTT. As protein: CASSSLNSRTGKTEAFF. The chain couples TRBV5-8 to TRBJ1-1; the match to TRBD1 covers 8 bases. The J segment lost 5 bases and the V segment lost 3 bases, leaving 15 bases of the junction unmatched. The germline V gene has CDR1 SGHTS and CDR2 YDEGEE. The CDR3 totals 17 residues. The full variable domain, completed using reference TRBV5-8 and TRBJ1-1, is EAGVTQSPTHLIKTRGQQATLRCSPISGHTSVYWYQQALGLGLQFLLWYDEGEERNRGNFPPRFSGRQFPNYSSELNVNALELEDSALYLCASSSLNSRTGKTEAFFGQGTRLTVV.

The gene calls are TRBV7-9 and TRBJ1-1, with D maybe TRBD1 (6 bases). CDR1 is SEHNR, CDR2 FQNEAQ, per germline (reference sequence). The length of the CDR3 is 11 residues. V was clipped by 3 bases and J by 8 bases, with 7 bases between them. This chain's CDR3 is CASSFGTEAFF. DNA for the CDR3: TGTGCCAGCAGCTTCGGGACAGAAGCTTTCTTT.

As for this clone: The same CDR3 also results from other DNA sequences found in this sample. V and J are TRBV5-4 and TRBJ2-7; tentatively, D is TRBD2 (5 bases). Germline loops: CDR1 SGHNT, CDR2 YYREEE (reference sequence). Trimming took off 6 bases at V and 2 bases at J, with 15 bases between the two ends. The CDR3 loop spans 14 amino acids. CDR3 sequence: CASTDYGTPYEQYF. The CDR3 DNA reads TGTGCCAGCACCGACTACGGTACTCCCTACGAGCAGTACTTC.

This chain links TRBV7-2 with TRBJ2-1; 9 bases map to TRBD1. Germline lookup yields CDR1 SGHTA and CDR2 FQGNSA. This CDR3 is built from 16 residues. J lost 8 bases, V lost 3 bases, and 11 bases had no gene match. DNA of the CDR3: TGTGCCAGCAGCTTTGGTAGGGACAGGGTGGGCGATGAGCAGTTCTTC. It translates to CASSFGRDRVGDEQFF.

This clone was recorded once. The DNA for the CDR3 is TGTGCCAGCAGTTTAAGGGCCCCGGGACAGGGGCCTTCTTACTATGGCTACACCTTC. It codes for CASSLRAPGQGPSYYGYTF. This chain connects TRBV27 to TRBJ1-2, with 10 bases aligning to TRBD1. CDR3 length: 19 residues. Germline CDR1 and CDR2: MNHEY and SMNVEV (reference sequence). Trimming cost V 2 bases and J 3 bases; bases outside gene matches: 15.

This clone was counted between two and nine times. The chain uses TRBV14 and TRBJ2-7; 10 bases map to TRBD2. Germline CDR1 and CDR2: SGHDN and FVKESK. The J segment lost 2 bases and the V segment lost 2 bases, leaving 12 bases of the junction unmatched. The CDR3 is 18 residues long. The CDR3 protein is CASSQSWGLAGVTYEQYF. Written as DNA, the CDR3 is TGTGCCAGCAGCCAATCGTGGGGTCTAGCGGGAGTCACCTACGAGCAGTACTTC.

The CDR3 here is CASSLLSIRSSYEQYF. In DNA form, the CDR3 reads TGTGCCAGCAGCCTCCTTTCCATTAGGAGCTCCTACGAGCAGTACTTC. The chain combines TRBV11-2 with TRBJ2-7, with D uncertain. Germline V gene sequence: CDR1 SGHAT, CDR2 FQNNGV. The CDR3 totals 16 residues. Trimming stripped 5 bases from V and 0 bases from J, with 17 bases between.

The chain joins TRBV9 to TRBJ2-7; maybe TRBD2 (6 bases). Deletions cut 4 bases from V and 7 bases from J, with 18 bases between. This CDR3 has 14 amino acids. Germline V gives CDR1 SGDLS, CDR2 YYNGEE. The CDR3: CASSPGQGLREQYF. The CDR3 region has the DNA TGTGCCAGCAGCCCAGGCCAGGGACTTAGAGAGCAGTACTTC.

V and J are TRBV7-6 and TRBJ2-7; 12 nucleotides align to TRBD2. Germline CDR1 SGHVS, CDR2 FNYEAQ. The CDR3 extends over 16 amino acids. V gave up 5 bases and J gave up 1 base; unmatched junction bases: 6. CDR3 sequence (DNA): TGTGCCAGCAGCCCCGGGACTAGCGGGCAATCCTACGAGCAGTACTTC. Its translation: CASSPGTSGQSYEQYF.

The gene calls are TRBV6-6 and TRBJ2-7, with D possibly being TRBD2 (5 bases). V gave up 5 bases and J gave up 2 bases, with 19 bases separating them. Germline loops: CDR1 MNHNY, CDR2 SVGAGI (reference sequence). This CDR3 spans 16 amino acids. CDR3 in amino acids: CASSHPSRGGTYEQYF. The CDR3 region has the DNA TGTGCCAGCAGTCACCCATCTCGGGGTGGTACCTACGAGCAGTACTTC.

This chain links TRBV9 with TRBJ2-1, with 8 bases identical to TRBD2. Germline V gene sequence: CDR1 SGDLS, CDR2 YYNGEE. The CDR3 covers 18 residues. V was pared by 4 bases and J by 4 bases, with 16 bases of the junction left unmatched. CDR3 nucleotides: TGTGCCAGCAGCCCCCGAAAAGGGATAGCGGGACGATACAATGAGCAGTTCTTC. Residues: CASSPRKGIAGRYNEQFF.

The chain employs TRBV30 and TRBJ1-1; maybe TRBD1 (5 bases). Germline assignment: CDR1 GTSNPN and CDR2 SVGIG (reference sequence). The CDR3 length is 11 residues. The CDR3 sequence: CAMNRQPEAFF. In DNA form, the CDR3 reads TGTGCAATGAATCGACAGCCTGAAGCTTTCTTT.